This TCR beta chain was retrieved from a study of blood T cells in healthy people across ages. The germline CDR1 and CDR2 sequences are SGHAT and FQNNGV. The CDR3 spans 16 residues. Trimming at V came to 3 bases and at J to 3 bases, leaving 8 bases not matched to a gene. Using a J-beta primer mix together with a sample-barcoded 5' primer, a second PCR was run for roughly 6 to 12 cycles. TCRdb analysed the 5' RACE reads with MiXCR anew, one entry per CDR3 protein. Here the sample spans 1.6 million or so distinct CDR3 sequences, approximately 32% being singletons. The rearrangement links TRBV11-2 to TRBJ2-1, with TRBD1 matching over 7 bases. The sequence was collected from a woman in her thirties in good health. Sequenced: blood. CDR3 sequence reads: CASSLTGQYNYNEQFF. CDR3 nucleotides: TGTGCCAGCAGCTTGACGGGACAGTACAACTACAATGAGCAGTTCTTC.